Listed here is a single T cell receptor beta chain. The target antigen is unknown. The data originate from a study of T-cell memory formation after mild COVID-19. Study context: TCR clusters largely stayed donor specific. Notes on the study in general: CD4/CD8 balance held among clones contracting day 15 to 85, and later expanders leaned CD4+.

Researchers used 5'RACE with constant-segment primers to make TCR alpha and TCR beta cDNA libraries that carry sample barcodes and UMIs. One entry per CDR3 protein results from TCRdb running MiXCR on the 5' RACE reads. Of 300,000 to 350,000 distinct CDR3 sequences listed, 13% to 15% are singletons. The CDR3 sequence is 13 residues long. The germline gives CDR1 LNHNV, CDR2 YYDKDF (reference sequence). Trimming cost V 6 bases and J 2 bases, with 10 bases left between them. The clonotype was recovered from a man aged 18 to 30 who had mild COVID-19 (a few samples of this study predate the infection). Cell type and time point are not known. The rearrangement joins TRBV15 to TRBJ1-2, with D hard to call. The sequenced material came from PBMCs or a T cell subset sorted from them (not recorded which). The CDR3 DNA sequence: TGTGCCACCAGTATGCGAGAGAACTATGGCTACACCTTC. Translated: CATSMRENYGYTF.